What follows are 26 T cell receptor beta chains derived from one specimen sequenced in a study of cytomegalovirus exposure and HLA in healthy donors. In the PCR, 60 Vbeta and 13 Jbeta primers were used. Clones were sequenced by immunoSEQ multiplex PCR, and TCRdb holds only the in-frame ones, with some missing. The sample holds around 120,000 clones; approximately 80% are singletons and the top ten take under 6%. The sequencing sample was made of PBMCs. These receptors were obtained from a woman aged 40 to 50 in good health and CMV-seropositive.

The V gene is TRBV19, the J gene TRBJ1-1, with D perhaps matching TRBD1 (5 bases). The CDR3 totals 13 residues. Deletions cut 4 bases from V and 1 base from J, with 7 bases between. The V gene's germline CDR1 is LNHDA and CDR2 SQIVND (reference sequence). CDR3 nucleotide sequence: TGTGCCAGTAGTAGGGGGGGGAACACTGAAGCTTTCTTT. Translated, it gives CASSRGGNTEAFF.

The chain combines TRBV19 with TRBJ1-2; maybe TRBD1 (6 bases). CDR1 is LNHDA, CDR2 SQIVND, per germline (reference sequence). V was clipped by 4 bases and J by 13 bases, with 19 bases between them. The length of the CDR3 is 13 residues. The CDR3 nucleotides are TGTGCCAGTAGTAGGGGGGGGCCGGGTCTGGTCACCTTC. Its protein is CASSRGGPGLVTF.

The J gene is TRBJ1-1, the V gene TRBV7-3, with D unresolved. There are 14 residues in the CDR3. In germline, CDR1 is SGHTA, CDR2 FQGTGA. Trimming removed 1 base from V and 8 bases from J, with 14 bases in between. CDR3 nucleotide sequence: TGTGCCAGCAGCTTAAATGAAGGGCGCGGGGAAGCTTTCTTT. Its translation: CASSLNEGRGEAFF.

The rearrangement uses TRBV7-8 and TRBJ1-1; D gene ambiguous. Trimming stripped 4 bases from V and 4 bases from J, with 19 bases between. Germline V gene data show CDR1 as SGHVS and CDR2 as FQNEAQ. The CDR3 is 16 residues long. CDR3 region: CASSSTVRREITEAFF. CDR3 nucleotides: TGTGCCAGCAGCTCAACCGTGAGACGGGAAATCACTGAAGCTTTCTTT. Full variable domain (rest looked up from reference TRBV7-8 and TRBJ1-1): GAGVSQSPRYKVAKRGQDVALRCDPISGHVSLFWYQQALGQGPEFLTYFQNEAQLDKSGLPSDRFFAERPEGSVSTLKIQRTQQEDSAVYLCASSSTVRREITEAFFGQGTRLTVV.

The CDR3: CASRRGLARTDTQYF. The CDR3 DNA sequence: TGTGCCAGCAGGAGGGGACTAGCGAGGACAGATACGCAGTATTTT. The rearrangement links TRBV6-5 to TRBJ2-3, with TRBD2 matching over 10 bases. Germline CDR1 is MNHEY and CDR2 is SVGAGI. The CDR3 sequence is 15 residues long. V shed 6 bases and J 3 bases; nucleotides not matched to a gene: 6.

The V and J genes are TRBV12-2 and TRBJ1-3; TRBD1 was called by the table and not checked on the DNA. TRBV12-2 is reported as a pseudogene. The CDR3 sequence is 18 residues long. CDR3 coding DNA: TGTGCAAGTCGCTCCGCGCGGACAGGGACTCCATCTGGAAACACCATATATTTT. This translates into CASRSARTGTPSGNTIYF.

The genes are TRBV9 and TRBJ1-2, with a possible D match to TRBD1 (6 bases). CDR1 SGDLS and CDR2 YYNGEE come from the germline V gene. The CDR3 is made up of 13 amino acids. V lost 6 bases and J lost 2, with 11 bases in between. The chain's CDR3 is CASTMDSNYGYTF. CDR3 coding DNA: TGTGCCAGCACCATGGACAGCAACTATGGCTACACCTTC.

The chain carries TRBV19 and TRBJ2-1, with TRBD2 matching over 9 bases. CDR3 size: 15 residues. Germline-derived CDR1 and CDR2 are LNHDA and SQIVND (reference sequence). The V segment lost 3 bases and the J segment 8 bases; nucleotides outside the gene matches: 8. DNA of the CDR3: TGTGCCAGTAGTATGGGCGGGGGGGCGGGGGATGAGCAGTTCTTC. It translates to CASSMGGGAGDEQFF.

The rearrangement uses TRBV6-1 and TRBJ2-2; TRBD2 agrees at 8 bases. Germline-derived CDR1 and CDR2 are MNHNS and SASEGT. CDR3 size: 13 residues. J was trimmed by 4 bases and V by 10 bases; bases with no gene match: 5. CDR3 amino acids: CATGTRTTGELFF. CDR3 sequence (DNA): TGTGCCACCGGGACTAGGACCACCGGGGAGCTGTTTTTT.

The chain has TRBV28 and TRBJ1-4; possibly TRBD1 for D (6 bases). Trimming took 6 bases from V and 6 from J, leaving 14 bases between them. Looked up from germline, CDR1 is MDHEN and CDR2 is SYDVKM. The CDR3 contains 14 residues. The CDR3 spells CASRTGTSDEKLFF. As DNA, the CDR3 is TGTGCCAGCAGAACCGGGACATCGGATGAAAAACTGTTTTTT.

The rearrangement links TRBV2 to TRBJ2-3; 7 positions agree with TRBD2. Losses at the gene ends were 7 bases for V and 9 bases for J; bases not matched to a gene: 7. The length of the CDR3 is 12 residues. Germline loops: CDR1 SNHLY, CDR2 FYNNEI. CDR3 residues: CASIPGGGTQYF. In nucleotides, the CDR3 is TGTGCCAGCATCCCTGGGGGGGGAACGCAGTATTTT.

This rearrangement joins TRBV5-4 to TRBJ2-5, with a possible D match to TRBD1 (5 bases). Deletions cut 4 bases from V and 5 bases from J, with 15 bases between. The CDR3 covers 14 residues. From germline, CDR1 is SGHNT and CDR2 YYREEE (reference sequence). DNA for the CDR3: TGTGCCAGCAGCGGCACAGGCCTCGGGGAGACCCAGTACTTC. The encoded protein is CASSGTGLGETQYF.

The chain recombines TRBV6-6 with TRBJ2-7; TRBD1 agrees at 7 bases. CDR1 is MNHNY, CDR2 SVGAGI, per germline (reference sequence). This CDR3 has 15 amino acids. Trimming took 4 bases from V and 6 from J; bases not matched to a gene: 12. CDR3 nucleotide sequence: TGTGCCAGCAGTTCCACTCGAGTGACAGGGAGCGAGCAGTACTTC. It is translated as CASSSTRVTGSEQYF.

This clone appeared once. The V gene is TRBV28, the J gene TRBJ1-1; no clear D gene. The length of the CDR3 is 14 residues. V lost 6 bases and J lost 4, with 15 bases in between. The V gene's germline CDR1 is MDHEN and CDR2 SYDVKM. The CDR3 DNA reads TGTGCCAGCAGAACGACTGGTGGGTTCACTGAAGCTTTCTTT. Translated: CASRTTGGFTEAFF. Variable domain in full (rest from reference TRBV28 and TRBJ1-1): DVKVTQSSRYLVKRTGEKVFLECVQDMDHENMFWYRQDPGLGLRLIYFSYDVKMKEKGDIPEGYSVSREKKERFSLILESASTNQTSMYLCASRTTGGFTEAFFGQGTRLTVV.

The V gene is TRBV18, the J gene TRBJ2-7, with D possibly TRBD2 on 5 matching bases. The CDR3 runs 16 residues. The V gene lost 2 bases and the J gene lost 3 bases, with 17 bases spanning the gap. The germline V gene encodes CDR1 KGHSH and CDR2 LQKENI. As DNA, the CDR3 is TGTGCCAGCTCACCAAGGACTCCCCCTCCGTACTACGAGCAGTACTTC. Protein product: CASSPRTPPPYYEQYF.

V and J are TRBV27 and TRBJ2-7; the match to TRBD2 covers 8 bases. The CDR3 has 16 amino acids. J was trimmed by 2 bases and V by 3 bases; bases with no gene match: 9. The germline V gene encodes CDR1 MNHEY and CDR2 SMNVEV (reference sequence). The CDR3 sequence: CASSFQAGTRTYEQYF. The CDR3 DNA follows: TGTGCCAGCAGTTTCCAAGCCGGGACTAGGACCTACGAGCAGTACTTC.

This clone was observed a few times. The CDR3 loop is CASSSPGLDTEAFF. In DNA, the CDR3 is TGTGCCAGCAGTTCTCCGGGTCTGGACACTGAAGCTTTCTTT. The J gene is TRBJ1-1, the V gene TRBV27; D is unclear. Germline lookup yields CDR1 MNHEY and CDR2 SMNVEV (reference sequence). Trimming removed 4 bases at V and 3 bases at J, with 12 bases between. There are 14 residues in the CDR3.

J is TRBJ2-7 and V is TRBV28, with TRBD2 identical over 11 bases. The CDR3 extends over 15 amino acids. The V segment lost 4 bases and the J segment 7 bases; nucleotides outside the gene matches: 9. Germline lookup yields CDR1 MDHEN and CDR2 SYDVKM. The CDR3 region has the DNA TGTGCCAGCAGTTCCTTTAGCGGGAGGGCGAATGAGCAGTACTTC. Translation gives CASSSFSGRANEQYF.

This clone showed up just once. V gene TRBV5-1 combines with J gene TRBJ2-1; possible D gene TRBD1, 6 bases. CDR1 is SGHRS and CDR2 is YFSETQ in the germline V gene. The CDR3 runs 15 residues. V lost 4 bases to trimming and J lost 5 bases, with 16 bases between them. CDR3 sequence: CASSEGRTVNNEQFF. CDR3 in DNA: TGCGCCAGCAGCGAGGGTCGGACAGTAAACAATGAGCAGTTCTTC.

The chain joins TRBV7-2 to TRBJ2-7; 7 positions match TRBD1. This CDR3 region has 16 residues. Germline CDR1 and CDR2: SGHTA and FQGNSA. After removal of 3 bases from V and 3 bases from J, the junction contained 11 bases not matched to a gene. In DNA form, the CDR3 reads TGTGCCAGCAGCTTGTTTTCGACAGGGTTAAGCTACGAGCAGTACTTC. Encoded protein: CASSLFSTGLSYEQYF.

This chain joins TRBV6-1 and TRBJ1-5, with D possibly TRBD1 on 5 matching bases. Germline CDR1 and CDR2: MNHNS and SASEGT. V was trimmed by 1 base and J by 6 bases, leaving 7 bases between them. This CDR3 contains 13 residues. The CDR3 protein is CASSEGRVQPQHF. The CDR3 DNA reads as TGTGCCAGCAGTGAAGGCAGGGTTCAGCCCCAGCATTTT.

The rearrangement joins TRBV2 to TRBJ2-5; the D is unclear. The assigned J gene may be wrong: the sequence end matches TRBJ2-7 better. This CDR3 contains 12 residues. CDR1 SNHLY and CDR2 FYNNEI come from the germline V gene. CDR3 coding DNA: TGTGCCAGCACCCCAAGCTCCTACGAGCAGTACTTC. Translation: CASTPSSYEQYF.

This clone has a single count. The chain uses TRBV19 and TRBJ2-7; D perhaps matches TRBD2 (7 bases). Germline V gene lookup returns CDR1 LNHDA and CDR2 SQIVND (reference sequence). The V end was cut by 5 bases, the J end by 1 base, with 15 bases between. The CDR3 is 15 amino acids. For the CDR3, the DNA is TGTGCCAGTAGTTTGGGTCGGGGGGCGTCCTACGAGCAGTACTTC. This translates into CASSLGRGASYEQYF.

The chain has TRBV6-1 and TRBJ1-3; 8 bases are shared with TRBD1. CDR3 length: 15 residues. V was clipped by 4 bases and J by 6 bases; unmatched bases: 8. Looked up from germline, CDR1 is MNHNS and CDR2 is SASEGT. The CDR3 DNA reads as TGTGCCAGCAGTGCTACGACAGGGGTTCTAAACACCATATATTTT. Protein: CASSATTGVLNTIYF.

The rearrangement uses TRBV7-2 and TRBJ1-2; a weak D match, TRBD1 (5 bases). Germline loops: CDR1 SGHTA, CDR2 FQGNSA. V was trimmed by 5 bases and J by 5 bases, leaving 15 bases between them. This CDR3 spans 14 amino acids. CDR3 amino acids: CASSTPEGAYGYTF. CDR3 DNA: TGTGCCAGCAGCACCCCGGAAGGGGCGTATGGCTACACCTTC.

This chain connects TRBV2 to TRBJ1-6, with 12 bases matching TRBD1. Germline V gene data show CDR1 as SNHLY and CDR2 as FYNNEI. The CDR3 extends over 15 amino acids. J lost 5 bases, V lost 9 bases, and 5 bases had no gene match. CDR3 protein: CASKGTGGHNSPLHF. The CDR3 coding sequence is TGTGCCAGTAAGGGGACAGGGGGCCATAATTCACCCCTCCACTTT.